These T cell receptor beta chains were read from a single sample in a study of T cell changes during pregnancy in multiple sclerosis. Repertoires were generated with immunoSEQ multiplex PCR, while TCRdb's copy carries only in-frame clones and drops some. The sample lists fewer than 55,000 clones; more than 75% were seen once. This material consisted of CD8+ T cells from peripheral blood mononuclear cells, taken after pregnancy. These receptor sequences come from a female donor in good health, enrolled as a control in a pregnancy study. The CDR3 runs from the conserved cysteine through the conserved F or W. Each record gives: D gene, clone size, V gene, J gene, CDR3 length, CDR3 DNA, CDR3 protein. The D gene is left open where the match is weak. Size is omitted from some rows. Given values are once, few, many or a class for expanded clones.

D: .; size: .; V: TRBV27; J: TRBJ2-1; length: 16; DNA: TGTGCCAGCAAAACTCCTGGTGGGGGGGCAGGGAATGAGCAGTTCTTC; CDR3: CASKTPGGGAGNEQFF
D: .; size: .; V: TRBV7-6; J: TRBJ1-2; length: 13; DNA: TGTGCCAGCAGCTCCGACAGTTCCAATGGCTACACCTTC; CDR3: CASSSDSSNGYTF
D: TRBD1; size: .; V: TRBV6-6; J: TRBJ1-2; length: 15; DNA: TGTGCCAGCAGGGTCCCGGGACAGCCTAACTATGGCTACACCTTC; CDR3: CASRVPGQPNYGYTF
D: TRBD1; size: once; V: TRBV11-2; J: TRBJ1-1; length: 15; DNA: TGTGCCAGCAGCTTAGGGACAGGGGCGAACACTGAAGCTTTCTTT; CDR3: CASSLGTGANTEAFF
D: .; size: .; V: TRBV5-6; J: TRBJ2-7; length: 13; DNA: TGTGCCAGCAGCTTGGTAACACCTTACGAGCAGTACTTC; CDR3: CASSLVTPYEQYF
D: .; size: .; V: TRBV27; J: TRBJ1-3; length: 18; DNA: TGTGCCAGCAGTTTAACCGGGGGGATCCCGAGCTCTGGAAACACCATATATTTT; CDR3: CASSLTGGIPSSGNTIYF
D: .; size: .; V: TRBV5-4; J: TRBJ2-7; length: 13; DNA: TGTGCCAGCGAGCAGGCCGATGCCTACGAGCAGTACTTC; CDR3: CASEQADAYEQYF
D: .; size: once; V: TRBV7-9; J: TRBJ1-6; length: 11; DNA: TGTGCCAGCACCGGGGGGGCACCCCTCCACTTT; CDR3: CASTGGAPLHF
D: .; size: once; V: TRBV4-3; J: TRBJ2-1; length: 16; DNA: TGCGCCAGCAGCCAAGATCAGGGTGGCTCCTACAATGAGCAGTTCTTC; CDR3: CASSQDQGGSYNEQFF
D: TRBD1; size: once; V: TRBV19; J: TRBJ1-1; length: 13; DNA: TGTGCCAGTGGGGGACAGGGGAACACTGAAGCTTTCTTT; CDR3: CASGGQGNTEAFF
D: .; size: .; V: TRBV7-3; J: TRBJ2-3; length: 13; DNA: TGTGCCAGCAGCCCTTATGGCCCAGATACGCAGTATTTT; CDR3: CASSPYGPDTQYF
D: TRBD1; size: .; V: TRBV27; J: TRBJ1-1; length: 14; DNA: TGTGCCAGCAGTCCTGGGACAGAGCACACTGAAGCTTTCTTT; CDR3: CASSPGTEHTEAFF
D: TRBD1; size: few; V: TRBV9; J: TRBJ2-3; length: 15; DNA: TGTGCCAGCAGCCCAAGGGACAGCTCCACAGATACGCAGTATTTT; CDR3: CASSPRDSSTDTQYF
D: TRBD2; size: .; V: TRBV4-3; J: TRBJ2-1; length: 17; DNA: TGCGCCAGCAGCCGCGGACGACGGGGGGGCTCCTACAATGAGCAGTTCTTC; CDR3: CASSRGRRGGSYNEQFF
D: TRBD1; size: .; V: TRBV2; J: TRBJ1-1; length: 14; DNA: TGTGCCAGCAGCCCGCCGGACAGGGACACTGAAGCTTTCTTT; CDR3: CASSPPDRDTEAFF
D: .; size: .; V: TRBV11-2; J: TRBJ2-1; length: 14; DNA: TGTGCCAGCAGCTTAGGAAGCTTCTACAATGAGCAGTTCTTC; CDR3: CASSLGSFYNEQFF
D: .; size: .; V: TRBV6-5; J: TRBJ1-5; length: 15; DNA: TGTGCCAGCAGTTACTCGGCAGGGGTCGGCCAGCCCCAGCATTTT; CDR3: CASSYSAGVGQPQHF
D: TRBD2; size: .; V: TRBV2; J: TRBJ2-2; length: 16; DNA: TGTGCCAGCAGTCCCCGGCGGGGGTTGAACACCGGGGAGCTGTTTTTT; CDR3: CASSPRRGLNTGELFF
D: .; size: .; V: TRBV15; J: TRBJ2-2; length: 12; DNA: TGTGCCACCAGCACCTTGAGCGGGGAGCTGTTTTTT; CDR3: CATSTLSGELFF
D: .; size: .; V: TRBV9; J: TRBJ2-3; length: 14; DNA: TGTGCCAGCAGCGTACTACAGTTCACAGATACGCAGTATTTT; CDR3: CASSVLQFTDTQYF
D: .; size: .; V: TRBV15; J: TRBJ1-2; length: 15; DNA: TGTGCCATCACGGGAGGATCAGGTCCCAACTATGGCTACACCTTC; CDR3: CAITGGSGPNYGYTF
D: TRBD1; size: .; V: TRBV7-2; J: TRBJ2-7; length: 14; DNA: TGTGCCAGCAGTTATGACAGGGCCTCCCTGGAGCAGTACTTC; CDR3: CASSYDRASLEQYF